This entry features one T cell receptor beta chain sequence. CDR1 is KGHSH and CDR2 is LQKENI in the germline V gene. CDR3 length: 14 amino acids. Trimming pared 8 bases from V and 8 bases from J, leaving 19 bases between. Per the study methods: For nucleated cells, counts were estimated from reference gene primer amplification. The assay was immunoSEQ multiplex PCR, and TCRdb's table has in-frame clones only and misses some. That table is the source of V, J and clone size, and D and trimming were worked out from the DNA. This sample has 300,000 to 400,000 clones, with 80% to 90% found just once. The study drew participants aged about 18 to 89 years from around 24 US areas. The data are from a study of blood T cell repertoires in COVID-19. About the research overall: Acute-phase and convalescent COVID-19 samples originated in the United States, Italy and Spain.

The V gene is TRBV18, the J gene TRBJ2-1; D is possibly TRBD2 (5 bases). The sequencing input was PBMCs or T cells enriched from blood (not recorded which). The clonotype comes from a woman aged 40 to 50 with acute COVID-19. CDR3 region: CASSAAKEVHEQFF. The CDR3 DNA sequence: TGTGCCAGCAGCGCGGCCAAGGAGGTCCATGAGCAGTTCTTC.